The clone carrying this TCR beta chain was seen more than once but under ten times. V shed 5 bases and J 2 bases; nucleotides not matched to a gene: 9. CDR3 length equals 16 residues. Germline lookup yields CDR1 MNHNY and CDR2 SVGAGI (reference sequence). TCRdb itself ran the RT-PCR reads through MiXCR, one entry per CDR3 protein. The sample consists of around 700,000 distinct CDR3 sequences, 14% of them appearing once. This receptor was identified in a female donor in good health, serving as a healthy control. The chain is built from TRBV6-6 and TRBJ2-1, with 7 bases fitting TRBD2. The specimen sequenced was memory CD4+ T cells from blood. CDR3 DNA: TGTGCCAGCAGTCCCTTAAGCGGGGCCCCCTACAATGAGCAGTTCTTC. Its protein is CASSPLSGAPYNEQFF.